The 13 T cell receptor beta chains presented below share a single source sample, sequenced in a study of blood T cell repertoires in COVID-19. TCRdb's table, derived via immunoSEQ multiplex PCR, lists solely in-frame clones and lacks some. The top ten clones hold roughly 15% of a sample with around 250,000 clones, over 75% of them seen once. Sample: PBMCs or T cells enriched from blood (not recorded which). All receptors derive from a man aged 18 to 30 who had recovered from COVID-19.

This chain links TRBV2 with TRBJ2-7, with TRBD1 identical over 9 bases. The CDR3 spans 15 residues. V lost 4 bases to trimming and J lost 4 bases; unmatched junction nucleotides: 8. The germline CDR1 and CDR2 sequences are SNHLY and FYNNEI. CDR3: CASSALTGQGYEQYF. The CDR3 DNA reads TGTGCCAGCAGTGCCCTAACGGGACAGGGTTACGAGCAGTACTTC.

This chain links TRBV7-3 with TRBJ2-1; 9 bases align to TRBD1. This CDR3 is 15 amino acids long. V was clipped by 4 bases and J by 3 bases; unmatched bases: 4. Germline V gene sequence: CDR1 SGHTA, CDR2 FQGTGA. The DNA for the CDR3 is TGTGCCAGCAGCTCCACAGGGGGCCTCTACAATGAGCAGTTCTTC. It specifies CASSSTGGLYNEQFF.

This CDR3 reads CASSPTRDRVKGSPLHF. The CDR3 DNA sequence: TGTGCCAGTAGTCCTACCCGGGACAGGGTCAAGGGTTCACCCCTCCACTTT. V is TRBV19 and J is TRBJ1-6, with 9 bases aligning to TRBD1. J lost 9 bases, V lost 5 bases, and 14 bases had no gene match. The length of the CDR3 is 17 residues. CDR1 and CDR2 (germline): LNHDA, SQIVND (reference sequence).

V usage is TRBV7-9 and J usage is TRBJ1-3; no clear D gene. Trimming took 2 bases from V and 0 from J, leaving 5 bases between them. Germline V gives CDR1 SEHNR, CDR2 FQNEAQ (reference sequence). This CDR3 region has 14 residues. The CDR3 here is CASSLSFSGNTIYF. CDR3 sequence (DNA): TGTGCCAGCAGCTTATCCTTCTCTGGAAACACCATATATTTT. The full variable domain, its missing parts supplied by reference TRBV7-9 and TRBJ1-3, is DTGVSQNPRHKITKRGQNVTFRCDPISEHNRLYWYRQTLGQGPEFLTYFQNEAQLEKSRLLSDRFSAERPKGSFSTLEIQRTEQGDSAMYLCASSLSFSGNTIYFGEGSWLTVV.

The V and J genes are TRBV3-1 (or the pseudogene TRBV3-2) and TRBJ2-7; D is unclear. The CDR3 is made up of 15 amino acids. Germline assignment: CDR1 LGHDT and CDR2 YNNKEL (reference sequence). The ends were cut back, 4 bases at V and 2 bases at J, with 15 bases in the middle. CDR3 loop: CASSPMGLPTYEQYF. CDR3 sequence (DNA): TGTGCCAGCAGCCCCATGGGCCTCCCCACCTACGAGCAGTACTTC.

The rearrangement uses TRBV5-5 and TRBJ2-7; maybe TRBD1 (6 bases). The CDR3 loop spans 14 amino acids. Per germline, CDR1 SGHKS and CDR2 YYEKEE (reference sequence). Trimming removed 0 bases from V and 6 bases from J, with 13 bases in between. For the CDR3, the DNA is TGTGCCAGCAGCTTGGCACAGGGTTATAGCGAGCAGTACTTC. It translates to CASSLAQGYSEQYF.

The chain is built from TRBV28 and TRBJ1-3; 7 nucleotides agree with TRBD1. V lost 3 bases, J lost 8 bases, and 4 bases stayed unmatched. Per the germline V gene, CDR1 is MDHEN and CDR2 is SYDVKM. CDR3 size: 13 residues. In DNA form, the CDR3 reads TGTGCCAGCAGTTTTGAGGGGGCCGACACCATATATTTT. Protein product: CASSFEGADTIYF.

V is TRBV12-3 or TRBV12-4 and J is TRBJ1-5, with D possibly TRBD1 on 5 matching bases. The V and J ends lost 1 base and 9 bases respectively, with 7 bases between them. The CDR3 loop spans 12 amino acids. The CDR3 region is CASSLGGVPQHF. DNA of the CDR3: TGTGCCAGCAGTTTAGGGGGGGTGCCCCAGCATTTT.

This chain joins TRBV30 and TRBJ2-1; 9 bases agree with TRBD2. Germline V CDR1 and CDR2: GTSNPN, SVGIG (reference sequence). There are 12 residues in the CDR3. The CDR3 here is CSGGRGYNEQFF. CDR3 nucleotides: TGTTCCGGCGGGAGGGGCTACAATGAGCAGTTCTTC.

The chain couples TRBV6-2 or TRBV6-3 to TRBJ2-7; D perhaps matches TRBD1 (7 bases). Trimming stripped 6 bases from V and 0 bases from J, with 12 bases between. Germline-derived CDR1 and CDR2 are MNHEY and SVGEGT. The CDR3 contains 14 residues. CDR3 coding DNA: TGTGCCAGCAGCCGCGGGACAGACTCCTACGAGCAGTACTTC. Translated, it gives CASSRGTDSYEQYF.

J is TRBJ2-1 and V is TRBV7-2, with D hard to call. The CDR3 covers 14 residues. V was cut by 2 bases and J by 5 bases, with 10 bases left in between. Per the germline V gene, CDR1 is SGHTA and CDR2 is FQGNSA. In DNA, the CDR3 is TGTGCCAGCAGCTTAATTAGGAGCAACAATGAGCAGTTCTTC. Amino acid sequence: CASSLIRSNNEQFF.

The rearrangement links TRBV11-3 to TRBJ2-1, with 9 nucleotides matching TRBD2. The CDR3 totals 16 residues. CDR1 SGHNT and CDR2 YENEEA come from the germline V gene. Trimming at V came to 7 bases and at J to 2 bases, leaving 9 bases not matched to a gene. CDR3 region: CASTRSREGAYNEQFF. The CDR3 nucleotides are TGTGCCAGCACCCGCTCGCGGGAGGGGGCCTACAATGAGCAGTTCTTC.

CDR3 nucleotides: TGTGCCAGTAGTATAGCGAGGGGGGGACGGAATCAGCCCCAGCATTTT. It specifies CASSIARGGRNQPQHF. The chain links TRBV19 to TRBJ1-5; D may be TRBD1 (6 bases). Germline CDR1 and CDR2: LNHDA and SQIVND (reference sequence). V dropped 1 base and J dropped 4 bases, with 14 bases sitting between them. The CDR3 length is 16 residues. The full variable domain, its missing parts supplied by reference TRBV19 and TRBJ1-5, is DGGITQSPKYLFRKEGQNVTLSCEQNLNHDAMYWYRQDPGQGLRLIYYSQIVNDFQKGDIAEGYSVSREKKESFPLTVTSAQKNPTAFYLCASSIARGGRNQPQHFGDGTRLSIL.